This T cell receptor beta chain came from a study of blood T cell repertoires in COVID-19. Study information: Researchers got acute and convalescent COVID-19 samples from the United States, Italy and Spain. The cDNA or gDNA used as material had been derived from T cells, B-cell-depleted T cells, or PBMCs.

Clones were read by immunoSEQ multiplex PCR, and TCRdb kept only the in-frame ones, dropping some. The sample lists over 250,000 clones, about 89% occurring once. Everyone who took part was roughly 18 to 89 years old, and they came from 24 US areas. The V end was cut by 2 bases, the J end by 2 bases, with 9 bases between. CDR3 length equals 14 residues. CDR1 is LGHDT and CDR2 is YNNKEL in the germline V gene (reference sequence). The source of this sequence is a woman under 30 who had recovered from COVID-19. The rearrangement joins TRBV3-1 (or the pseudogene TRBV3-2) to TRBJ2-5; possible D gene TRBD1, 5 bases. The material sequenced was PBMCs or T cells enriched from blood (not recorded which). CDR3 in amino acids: CASSQYDRQETQYF. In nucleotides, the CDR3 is TGTGCCAGCAGCCAATACGACAGACAAGAGACCCAGTACTTC.